Presented here are 18 T cell receptor beta chains from one specimen sequenced in a study of blood T cell repertoires in COVID-19. Generated by immunoSEQ multiplex PCR, the TCRdb table keeps only in-frame clones and is missing some. The table has about 370,000 clones, about 89% seen once; the top ten hold approximately 3%. Sequenced sample: peripheral blood. Receptors were obtained from a woman in her 30s with COVID-19, enrolled during active disease.

The V gene is TRBV5-1, the J gene TRBJ1-2; the D is unclear. V lost 3 bases, J lost 0 bases, and 12 bases lay in between. Germline V lookup: CDR1 SGHRS, CDR2 YFSETQ. The CDR3 contains 15 residues. In nucleotides, the CDR3 is TGCGCCAGCAGCTCGCCTCGGGGAGCTAACTATGGCTACACCTTC. Protein product: CASSSPRGANYGYTF.

In its sample, this clone was seen once. The chain uses TRBV29-1 and TRBJ2-5; 7 nucleotides agree with TRBD2. This CDR3 has 14 amino acids. V was clipped by 3 bases and J by 4 bases; unmatched bases: 8. CDR1 and CDR2 from the germline V gene are SQVTM and ANQGSEA. The CDR3 is CSVDNQASGETQYF. The CDR3 region has the DNA TGCAGCGTTGATAACCAGGCTAGCGGAGAGACCCAGTACTTC. Together with reference TRBV29-1 and TRBJ2-5, the CDR3 gives the full variable domain: SAVISQKPSRDICQRGTSLTIQCQVDSQVTMMFWYRQQPGQSLTLIATANQGSEATYESGFVIDKFPISRPNLTFSTLTVSNMSPEDSSIYLCSVDNQASGETQYFGPGTRLLVL.

This clone was seen more than once but under ten times. The chain has TRBV12-3 or TRBV12-4 and TRBJ1-5; 7 nucleotides agree with TRBD1. V gave up 3 bases and J gave up 11 bases; unmatched junction bases: 7. This CDR3 is built from 13 residues. CDR3: CASSFLPGTAQHF. The CDR3 nucleotides are TGTGCCAGCAGTTTCCTTCCCGGGACAGCCCAGCATTTT.

The chain carries TRBV5-4 and TRBJ1-1, with D perhaps TRBD1 (5 bases). This CDR3 contains 14 residues. CDR1 and CDR2 (germline): SGHNT, YYREEE (reference sequence). Trimming removed 4 bases at V and 6 bases at J, with 16 bases between. Here the CDR3 reads CASSRWGGFPEAFF. CDR3 nucleotide sequence: TGTGCCAGCAGCCGATGGGGGGGGTTCCCTGAAGCTTTCTTT.

The J gene is TRBJ1-5, the V gene TRBV19; 9 nucleotides agree with TRBD1. J gave up 2 bases and V 6 bases, and 8 bases lay outside the gene matches. The CDR3 consists of 16 residues. Germline V gene data show CDR1 as LNHDA and CDR2 as SQIVND (reference sequence). CDR3: CASRNPDRGGNQPQHF. CDR3 sequence (DNA): TGTGCCAGTAGAAACCCGGACAGGGGTGGCAATCAGCCCCAGCATTTT.

The chain is built from TRBV19 and TRBJ2-2; 8 bases align to TRBD1. Germline V gives CDR1 LNHDA, CDR2 SQIVND (reference sequence). CDR3 length: 14 residues. The trim removed 5 bases at V and 4 bases at J, leaving 3 bases unmatched. CDR3 DNA: TGTGCCAGTAGTGGACAGGGAACCACCGGGGAGCTGTTTTTT. Protein: CASSGQGTTGELFF.

V usage is TRBV11-3 and J usage is TRBJ2-2; 7 bases map to TRBD1. CDR3 length: 18 amino acids. With V trimmed by 2 bases and J by 0 bases, 9 bases remained unmatched. CDR1 and CDR2 (germline): SGHNT, YENEEA. The CDR3 nucleotides are TGTGCCAGCAGCTTATTCTTTGGGCAGGGGGCGAACACCGGGGAGCTGTTTTTT. Its translation is CASSLFFGQGANTGELFF.

The rearrangement uses TRBV10-1 and TRBJ2-3; maybe TRBD1 (5 bases). V lost 3 bases, J lost 0 bases, and 16 bases lay in between. CDR1 is WNHNN, CDR2 SYGVQD, per germline (reference sequence). The CDR3 runs 17 residues. The CDR3 here is CASSEWGRGTSTDTQYF. In DNA form, the CDR3 reads TGCGCCAGCAGTGAATGGGGCCGAGGAACTAGCACAGATACGCAGTATTTT.

CDR3 protein: CASSEWVGGQGASGELFF. The DNA for the CDR3 is TGTGCCAGCAGTGAATGGGTCGGGGGACAGGGGGCATCCGGGGAGCTGTTTTTT. This chain connects TRBV25-1 to TRBJ2-2; 12 bases map to TRBD1. Trimming cost V 1 base and J 6 bases; bases outside gene matches: 9. Germline CDR1 and CDR2: MGHDK and SYGVNS. This CDR3 has 18 amino acids.

V usage is TRBV21-1 and J usage is TRBJ2-7; TRBD2 reflects the table's D call only, with no check against the DNA. TRBV21-1 is recorded as a pseudogene. This CDR3 has 14 residues. This CDR3 is CASADAGDLMEQYF. CDR3 sequence (DNA): TGTGCCTCAGCCGACGCGGGGGACCTGATGGAGCAGTACTTC.

The rearrangement joins TRBV9 to TRBJ1-2, with 7 bases lining up with TRBD1. V lost 4 bases, J lost 2 bases, and 8 bases stayed unmatched. The CDR3 runs to 15 residues. Germline V gene sequence: CDR1 SGDLS, CDR2 YYNGEE. CDR3 amino acids: CASSPTDRTNYGYTF. CDR3 nucleotides: TGTGCCAGCAGCCCTACGGACAGGACAAACTATGGCTACACCTTC.

The chain employs TRBV6-2 or TRBV6-3 and TRBJ2-7, with 11 bases matching TRBD1. The junction had 6 bases not matched to a gene; V was cut back by 6 bases and J by 2 bases. Germline-derived CDR1 and CDR2 are MNHEY and SVGEGT. The CDR3 covers 15 residues. CDR3 sequence: CASSRGQGVTYEQYF. CDR3 in DNA: TGTGCCAGCAGCCGGGGACAGGGGGTAACCTACGAGCAGTACTTC.

This chain connects TRBV7-6 to TRBJ2-3; D is undetermined. Trimming cost V 5 bases and J 6 bases, with 33 bases left between them. In germline, CDR1 is SGHVS, CDR2 FNYEAQ. The CDR3 loop spans 20 amino acids. The CDR3 DNA reads TGTGCCAGCAGCGCAATACGTCGCGTGTCTCCCTTTAAACCTATGGATACGCAGTATTTT. This sequence encodes CASSAIRRVSPFKPMDTQYF.

The chain combines TRBV5-4 with TRBJ2-1; 10 positions match TRBD1. Germline CDR1 SGHNT, CDR2 YYREEE (reference sequence). This CDR3 spans 15 amino acids. Trimming at V came to 4 bases and at J to 9 bases, leaving 10 bases not matched to a gene. The CDR3 nucleotides read TGTGCCAGCAGCCCCCCGGGGACAGGGGTAGGTGAGCAGTTCTTC. This gives the protein CASSPPGTGVGEQFF.

As to this clone: Other DNA sequences from this sample encode an identical CDR3 as well. This chain links TRBV7-9 with TRBJ1-2; 9 bases are shared with TRBD1. Germline trimming cut 5 bases from V and 0 bases from J; bases unmatched to any gene: 4. Looked up from germline, CDR1 is SEHNR and CDR2 is FQNEAQ (reference sequence). CDR3 size: 15 residues. The CDR3 reads CASSLGQGTNYGYTF. The DNA for the CDR3 is TGTGCCAGCAGCCTCGGACAGGGGACTAACTATGGCTACACCTTC.

The table lists this clone with a count of one. V is TRBV11-3 and J is TRBJ1-6; no clear D gene. V dropped 1 base and J dropped 10 bases, with 8 bases sitting between them. Germline CDR1 SGHNT, CDR2 YENEEA. The CDR3 length is 13 residues. CDR3 sequence: CASSLGRHSPLHF. The CDR3 DNA is TGTGCCAGCAGCTTAGGCAGGCACTCACCCCTCCACTTT.

A remark on this clone: An end of the junction does not agree with germline; a read error may underlie this. This chain links TRBV7-7 with TRBJ2-3; possible D gene TRBD2, 7 bases. The CDR3 has 18 residues. Germline V gene data show CDR1 as SSHAT and CDR2 as FNYEAQ (reference sequence). The CDR3 protein is CASSLAPPGLEGGDTQYF. DNA of the CDR3: TGTGCTAGCAGCTTAGCCCCTCCTGGACTAGAGGGGGGTGATACGCAGTATTTT.

This sequence joins TRBV4-1 and TRBJ2-4; 12 bases fit TRBD2. CDR1 and CDR2 (germline): MGHRA, YSYEKL. The J segment lost 2 bases and the V segment lost 0 bases, leaving 8 bases of the junction unmatched. The CDR3 totals 19 residues. CDR3 nucleotides: TGCGCCAGCAGCCAAGACGTACTAGCGGGGGGACCTACCAAAAACATTCAGTACTTC. Translated: CASSQDVLAGGPTKNIQYF.